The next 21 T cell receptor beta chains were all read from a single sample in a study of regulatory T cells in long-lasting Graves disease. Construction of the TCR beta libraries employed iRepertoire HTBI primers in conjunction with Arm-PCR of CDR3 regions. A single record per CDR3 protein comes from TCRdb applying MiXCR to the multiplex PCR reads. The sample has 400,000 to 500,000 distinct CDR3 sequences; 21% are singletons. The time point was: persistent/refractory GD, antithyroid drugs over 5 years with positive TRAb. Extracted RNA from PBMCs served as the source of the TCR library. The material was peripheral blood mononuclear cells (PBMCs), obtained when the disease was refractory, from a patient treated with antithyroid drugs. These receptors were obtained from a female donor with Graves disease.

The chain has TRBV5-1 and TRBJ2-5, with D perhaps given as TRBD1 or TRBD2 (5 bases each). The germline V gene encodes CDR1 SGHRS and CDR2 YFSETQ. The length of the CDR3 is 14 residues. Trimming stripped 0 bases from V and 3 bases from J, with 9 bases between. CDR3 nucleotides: TGCGCCAGCAGCTTGGGGGGGACGGAAGAGACCCAGTACTTC. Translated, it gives CASSLGGTEETQYF.

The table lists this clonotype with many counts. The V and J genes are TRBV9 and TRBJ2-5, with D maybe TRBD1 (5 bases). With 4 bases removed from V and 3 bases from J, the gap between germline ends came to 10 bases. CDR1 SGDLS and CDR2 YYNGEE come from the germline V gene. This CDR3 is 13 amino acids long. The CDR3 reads CASSPVGEETQYF. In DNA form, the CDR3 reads TGTGCCAGCAGCCCGGTAGGGGAAGAGACCCAGTACTTC.

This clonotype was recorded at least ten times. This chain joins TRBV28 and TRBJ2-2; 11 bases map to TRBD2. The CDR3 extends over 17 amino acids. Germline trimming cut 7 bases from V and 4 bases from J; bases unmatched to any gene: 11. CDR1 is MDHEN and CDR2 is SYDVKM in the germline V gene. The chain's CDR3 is CASTSQGLAARTGELFF. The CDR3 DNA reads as TGTGCCAGCACCTCGCAGGGACTAGCGGCTCGCACCGGGGAGCTGTTTTTT.

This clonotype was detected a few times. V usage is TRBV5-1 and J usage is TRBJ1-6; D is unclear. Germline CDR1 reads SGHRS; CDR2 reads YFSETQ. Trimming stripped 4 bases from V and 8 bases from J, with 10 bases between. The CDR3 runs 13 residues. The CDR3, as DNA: TGCGCCAGCAGCCCCGGGCCGGATTCACCCCTCCACTTT. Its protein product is CASSPGPDSPLHF. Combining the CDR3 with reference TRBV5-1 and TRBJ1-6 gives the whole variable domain KAGVTQTPRYLIKTRGQQVTLSCSPISGHRSVSWYQQTPGQGLQFLFEYFSETQRNKGNFPGRFSGRQFSNSRSEMNVSTLELGDSALYLCASSPGPDSPLHFGNGTRLTVT.

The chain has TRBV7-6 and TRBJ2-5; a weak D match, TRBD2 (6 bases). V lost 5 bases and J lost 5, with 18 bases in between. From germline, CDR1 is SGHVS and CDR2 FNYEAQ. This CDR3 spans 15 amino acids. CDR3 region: CASSLSAGGPETQYF. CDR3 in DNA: TGTGCCAGCAGCCTTTCGGCAGGAGGGCCGGAGACCCAGTACTTC.

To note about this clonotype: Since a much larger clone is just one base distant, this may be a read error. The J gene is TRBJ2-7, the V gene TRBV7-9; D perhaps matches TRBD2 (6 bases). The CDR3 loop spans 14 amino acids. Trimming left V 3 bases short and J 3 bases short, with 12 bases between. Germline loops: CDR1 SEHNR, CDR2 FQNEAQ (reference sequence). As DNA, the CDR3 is TGTGCCAGCAGCTTCGGGGGAGTCGACTACGAGCAGTACTTC. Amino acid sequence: CASSFGGVDYEQYF.

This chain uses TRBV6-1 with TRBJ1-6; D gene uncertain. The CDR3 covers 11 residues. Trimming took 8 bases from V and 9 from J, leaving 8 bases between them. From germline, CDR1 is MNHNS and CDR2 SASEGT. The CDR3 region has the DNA TGTGCCAGCGGCGCTTCTTCACCCCTCCACTTT. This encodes CASGASSPLHF.

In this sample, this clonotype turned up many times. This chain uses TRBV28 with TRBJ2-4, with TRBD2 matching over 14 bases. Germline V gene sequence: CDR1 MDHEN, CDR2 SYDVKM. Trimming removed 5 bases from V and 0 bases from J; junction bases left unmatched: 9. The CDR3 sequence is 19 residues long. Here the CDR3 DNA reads TGTGCCAGCAGTCCCTGGACTAGCGGGAGGAAACTAGCCAAAAACATTCAGTACTTC. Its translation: CASSPWTSGRKLAKNIQYF.

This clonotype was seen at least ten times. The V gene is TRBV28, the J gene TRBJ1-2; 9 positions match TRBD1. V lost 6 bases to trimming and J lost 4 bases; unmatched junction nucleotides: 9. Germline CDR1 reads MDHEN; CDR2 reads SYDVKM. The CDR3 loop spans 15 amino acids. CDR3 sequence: CASSHRDRAAYGYTF. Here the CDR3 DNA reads TGTGCCAGCAGCCATCGGGACAGGGCCGCCTATGGCTACACCTTC.

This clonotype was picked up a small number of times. The CDR3 nucleotides are TGCAGTGCTAGCGCTAGGGGGCTTGATCAGCCCCAGCATTTT. It specifies CSASARGLDQPQHF. The J gene is TRBJ1-5, the V gene TRBV20-1; 7 bases fit TRBD1. Germline CDR1 reads DFQATT; CDR2 reads SNEGSKA (reference sequence). J was trimmed by 5 bases and V by 3 bases; bases with no gene match: 7. The CDR3 loop spans 14 amino acids.

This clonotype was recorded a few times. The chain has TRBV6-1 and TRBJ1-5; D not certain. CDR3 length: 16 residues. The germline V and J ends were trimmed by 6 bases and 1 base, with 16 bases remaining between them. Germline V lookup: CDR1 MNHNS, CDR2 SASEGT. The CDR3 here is CASSPPSVVSNQPQHF. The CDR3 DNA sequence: TGTGCCAGCAGCCCCCCGTCGGTAGTCAGCAATCAGCCCCAGCATTTT.

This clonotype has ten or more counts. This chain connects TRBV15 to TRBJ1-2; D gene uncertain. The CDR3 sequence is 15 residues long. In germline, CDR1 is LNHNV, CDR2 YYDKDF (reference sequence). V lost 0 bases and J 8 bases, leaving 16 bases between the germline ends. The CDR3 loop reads CATSREGYGEAGYTF. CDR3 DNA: TGTGCCACCAGCAGAGAGGGATATGGCGAAGCGGGCTACACCTTC.

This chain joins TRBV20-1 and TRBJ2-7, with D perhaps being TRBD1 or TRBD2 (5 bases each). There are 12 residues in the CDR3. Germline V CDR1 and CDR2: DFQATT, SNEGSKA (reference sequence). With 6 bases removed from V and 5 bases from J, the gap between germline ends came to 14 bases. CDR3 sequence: CSASRVGDEQYF. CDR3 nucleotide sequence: TGCAGTGCATCCCGCGTGGGGGACGAGCAGTACTTC.

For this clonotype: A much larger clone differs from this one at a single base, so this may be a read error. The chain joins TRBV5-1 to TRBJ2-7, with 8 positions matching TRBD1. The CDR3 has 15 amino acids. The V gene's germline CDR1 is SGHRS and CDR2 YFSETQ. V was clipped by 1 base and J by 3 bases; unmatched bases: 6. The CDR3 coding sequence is TGCGCCAGCAGCTTGAAAGACAGGGGTCTCTACGAGCAGTACTTC. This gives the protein CASSLKDRGLYEQYF.

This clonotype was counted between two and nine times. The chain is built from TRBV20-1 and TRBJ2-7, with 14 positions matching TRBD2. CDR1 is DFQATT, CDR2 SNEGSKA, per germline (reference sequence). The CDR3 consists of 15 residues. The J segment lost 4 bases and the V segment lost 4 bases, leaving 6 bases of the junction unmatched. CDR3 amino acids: CSATQGTSGSYEQYF. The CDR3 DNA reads TGCAGTGCTACCCAAGGGACTAGCGGGAGTTACGAGCAGTACTTC.

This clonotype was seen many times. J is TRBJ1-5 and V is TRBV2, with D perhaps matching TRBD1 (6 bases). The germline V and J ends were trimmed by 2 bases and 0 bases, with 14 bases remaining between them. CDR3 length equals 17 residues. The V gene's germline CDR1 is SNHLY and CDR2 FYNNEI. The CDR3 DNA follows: TGTGCCAGCAGTGAAAGGGGGGCAGATTATAGCAATCAGCCCCAGCATTTT. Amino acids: CASSERGADYSNQPQHF.

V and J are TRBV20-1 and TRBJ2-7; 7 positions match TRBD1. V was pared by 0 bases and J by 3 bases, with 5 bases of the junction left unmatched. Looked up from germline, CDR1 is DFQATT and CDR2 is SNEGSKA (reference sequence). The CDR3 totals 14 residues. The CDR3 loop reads CSARETGSGYEQYF. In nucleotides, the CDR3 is TGCAGTGCTAGAGAGACAGGGTCTGGCTACGAGCAGTACTTC.

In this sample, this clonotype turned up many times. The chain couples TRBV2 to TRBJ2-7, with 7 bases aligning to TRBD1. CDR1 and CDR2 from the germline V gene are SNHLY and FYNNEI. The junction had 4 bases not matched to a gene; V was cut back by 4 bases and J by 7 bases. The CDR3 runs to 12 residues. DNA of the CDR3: TGTGCCAGCAGTGGACAGGGCGGGGAGCAGTACTTC. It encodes CASSGQGGEQYF.

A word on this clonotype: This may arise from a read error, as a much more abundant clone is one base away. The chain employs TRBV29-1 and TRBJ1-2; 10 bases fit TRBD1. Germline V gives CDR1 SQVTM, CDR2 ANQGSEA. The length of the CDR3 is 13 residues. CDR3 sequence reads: CNGWGQGSYGYTF. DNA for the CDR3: TGCAACGGCTGGGGACAGGGGAGCTATGGCTACACCTTC. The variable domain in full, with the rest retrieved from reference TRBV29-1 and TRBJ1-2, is SAVISQKPSRDICQRGTSLTIQCQVDSQVTMMFWYRQQPGQSLTLIATANQGSEATYESGFVIDKFPISRPNLTFSTLTVSNMSPEDSSIYLCNGWGQGSYGYTFGSGTRLTVV.

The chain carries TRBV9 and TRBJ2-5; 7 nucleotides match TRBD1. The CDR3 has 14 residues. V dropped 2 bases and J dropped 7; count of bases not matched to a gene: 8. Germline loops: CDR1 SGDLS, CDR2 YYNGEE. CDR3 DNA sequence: TGTGCCAGCAGCGTCACAGGGGATCCGGGGACCCAGTACTTC. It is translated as CASSVTGDPGTQYF.

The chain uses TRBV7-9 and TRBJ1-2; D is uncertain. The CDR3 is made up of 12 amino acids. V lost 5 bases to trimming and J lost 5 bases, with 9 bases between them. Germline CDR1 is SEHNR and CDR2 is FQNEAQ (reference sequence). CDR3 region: CASSPIEYGYTF. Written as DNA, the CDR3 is TGTGCCAGCAGCCCCATAGAATATGGCTACACCTTC.